This T cell receptor (beta chain) was captured in a study of tumor-infiltrating T cells and Merkel cell polyomavirus (dated by TCRdb to about 2017). As for the study more broadly: In Merkel cell carcinoma patients, the study examined CD8+ T cells specific for the Merkel cell polyomavirus KLL epitope. Patients presented at varying disease stages and were followed for a median of roughly 2.5 years, with a range of 1. Patients received varied, non-standardized therapies including chemotherapy, radiation and immunotherapies. On average, sorted samples contained 650 to 800 cells from blood (range roughly 330-8,000) and approximately 6,000 cells from TIL (range 1,844-12,799). In roughly 15 samples, TRB sequencing was done on KLL-tetramer-sorted cells from blood or tumor-infiltrating lymphocytes, along with about a dozen matched whole-tumor samples. Across the study, one tumor sample was a frozen nodal tumor digest and one was a flash-frozen core biopsy of a metastasis. On the study overall, not on this receptor specifically: KLL-specific TRB repertoires were diverse and largely private, with only one public clonotype among some 400 unique sequences, shared by two patients. Significantly improved MCC-specific survival was associated with a higher intratumoral fraction of KLL-specific T cells (roughly 1.8-18% versus about 0-0.15%). A significant MCC-specific survival advantage (P = 0.0051) was associated with tumors having more unique KLL-specific clonotypes (roughly 5-120 vs 0-3). Because the study covered only a single viral epitope, T cells targeting other Merkel cell polyomavirus epitopes were not captured. One limitation of the study is the small sample size (n of about twelve patients).

By immunohistochemistry, the tumors of all patients showed robust positive staining for Merkel cell polyomavirus Large T antigen. The study included around 11 Merkel cell carcinoma patients whose blood and/or cultured TIL contained robust KLL-tetramer+ populations exceeding 0.04% of CD8+ T cells. Every patient was Caucasian, and patient ages had a median of approximately 60 years and ranged from about 50 to 77 years. Staining of at least 1.8 million cells was done with anti-CD8 PE antibody, a KLL APC tetramer and 7-AAD viability dye. Peripheral blood mononuclear cells were separated from heparinized blood using Ficoll preparation and then cryopreserved. A FACSAriaII was used to sort cells that were tetramer-positive and CD8-high, and the sorted cells were flash frozen. The CDR3 measures 13 amino acids from cysteine to phenylalanine. This entry keeps only the CDR3 DNA: 39 bases, framed from base 1. V is pared back by 1 base and J by 8 bases, with 11 bases lying between the germline termini. CDR1 and CDR2, per the germline V gene, are SGHVS and FQNEAQ.

Library preparation was by the immunoSEQ multiplex PCR assay. Adaptive Biotechnologies (Seattle, WA) carried out genomic DNA extraction, TRB sequencing and normalization. In the source study's methods: Only TRB sequences with an estimated two or more genomes were counted as tetramer-positive clonotypes. Clonality was calculated as one minus the Shannon entropy of productive TRB sequences, normalized by log2 of unique productive sequences. KLL-specific clonotypes in tumors were found by matching TCRbeta CDR3 amino acid sequences to the sequences from the tetramer-sorted sample of each patient. TCRdb obtained this table from immuneACCESS and retained in-frame rearrangements with V and J assigned. These tables miss some clones; where compared with another copy, unresolved V genes account for less than half of the shortfall, and the remainder is unexplained. Clone size and V and J calls were adopted from that table, with D and trimming inferred from the DNA. This sample holds about 1,000 clones; around 85% were observed only once. Roughly 19% of the sample rests with the top ten.

This clone is described as hyperexpanded (1% or more). Base quality data are lacking; no much larger clone is found one base away. Sequencing was done on a sample of Merkel cell polyomavirus peptide tetramer+ CD8+ T cells sorted from blood. The intended sense of this specimen's cell subset or site label: CD8+ T cells binding a tetramer loaded with the MCPyV common T-antigen KLL epitope. The TCR sequence derives from a man in his fifties or sixties with Merkel cell carcinoma. This chain is built from TRBV7-8 and TRBJ1-2, with TRBD1 as a weak D call on 5 bases. The encoded CDR3 is CASSLGQGWGYTF. The sequenced DNA is TGTGCCAGCAGCTTAGGGCAGGGATGGGGCTACACCTTC.